This is a list of T cell receptor beta chains from one sample in a study of cytomegalovirus exposure and HLA in healthy donors. Here immunoSEQ multiplex PCR was the method, and the copy in TCRdb shows in-frame clones only, minus some. The sample lists about 160,000 clones, 80% to 90% occurring once. Material for sequencing was PBMCs. Receptor source: a woman aged 50 to 65 in good health and CMV-seronegative. The CDR3 runs from the conserved cysteine through the conserved F or W. A D gene is named only where the DNA matches it firmly. Some rows mark clone size as missing; the rest say once, few, many or name a class of expanded clone.

d_call: NA
v_call: TRBV6-5
j_call: TRBJ1-1
clone_size: NA
cdr3_aa: CASTKGHKNTEAFF
cdr3_nt: TGTGCCAGCACCAAGGGACACAAGAACACTGAAGCTTTCTTT

d_call: NA
v_call: TRBV7-9
j_call: TRBJ2-2
clone_size: NA
cdr3_aa: CASSSHRVDTGELFF
cdr3_nt: TGTGCCAGCAGCTCCCACAGGGTGGACACCGGGGAGCTGTTTTTT

d_call: NA
v_call: TRBV9
j_call: TRBJ2-5
clone_size: NA
cdr3_aa: CASSGGPVETQYF
cdr3_nt: TGTGCCAGCAGCGGCGGCCCCGTGGAGACCCAGTACTTC

d_call: TRBD2
v_call: TRBV28
j_call: TRBJ2-3
clone_size: NA
cdr3_aa: CASSSGTSGSTDTQYF
cdr3_nt: TGTGCCAGCAGTTCCGGGACTAGCGGGAGTACAGATACGCAGTATTTT

d_call: NA
v_call: TRBV19
j_call: TRBJ2-5
clone_size: NA
cdr3_aa: CASSREGDFRTQWETQYF
cdr3_nt: TGTGCCAGTAGCCGTGAAGGGGACTTTAGGACCCAATGGGAGACCCAGTACTTC

d_call: NA
v_call: TRBV7-9
j_call: TRBJ1-2
clone_size: NA
cdr3_aa: CASSHRVDYGYTF
cdr3_nt: TGTGCCAGCAGCCACAGGGTCGACTATGGCTACACCTTC

d_call: TRBD2
v_call: TRBV5-1
j_call: TRBJ2-5
clone_size: once
cdr3_aa: CASSWGPTSGGNPGTQYF
cdr3_nt: TGCGCCAGCAGCTGGGGACCAACTAGCGGGGGTAACCCGGGGACCCAGTACTTC

d_call: NA
v_call: TRBV7-8
j_call: TRBJ2-7
clone_size: NA
cdr3_aa: CASSREAGSSYEQYF
cdr3_nt: TGTGCCAGCAGCCGAGAGGCGGGCTCCTCCTACGAGCAGTACTTC

d_call: TRBD1
v_call: TRBV5-8
j_call: TRBJ1-1
clone_size: few
cdr3_aa: CASNQGETEAFF
cdr3_nt: TGTGCCAGCAACCAGGGGGAGACTGAAGCTTTCTTT

d_call: NA
v_call: TRBV2
j_call: TRBJ1-1
clone_size: NA
cdr3_aa: CASSVEGTLPMNTEAFF
cdr3_nt: TGTGCCAGCAGTGTAGAGGGGACTCTCCCTATGAACACTGAAGCTTTCTTT

d_call: NA
v_call: TRBV6-1
j_call: TRBJ2-3
clone_size: NA
cdr3_aa: CASSEQGGSDTQYF
cdr3_nt: TGTGCCAGCAGTGAACAGGGGGGTTCAGATACGCAGTATTTT

d_call: TRBD2
v_call: TRBV19
j_call: TRBJ2-3
clone_size: NA
cdr3_aa: CASSTGTSGPTDTQYF
cdr3_nt: TGTGCCAGTAGTACCGGGACTAGCGGCCCCACAGATACGCAGTATTTT

d_call: NA
v_call: TRBV18
j_call: TRBJ1-2
clone_size: NA
cdr3_aa: CASSPDRTANYGYTF
cdr3_nt: TGTGCCAGCTCACCCGACAGGACAGCTAACTATGGCTACACCTTC

d_call: TRBD2
v_call: TRBV27
j_call: TRBJ2-7
clone_size: NA
cdr3_aa: CASSPTGLADPEQYF
cdr3_nt: TGTGCCAGCAGCCCCACCGGACTAGCGGATCCTGAGCAGTACTTC

d_call: TRBD1
v_call: TRBV28
j_call: TRBJ1-6
clone_size: once
cdr3_aa: CASSSGTVNSPLHF
cdr3_nt: TGTGCCAGCAGTTCCGGGACAGTTAATTCACCCCTCCACTTT

d_call: NA
v_call: TRBV29-1
j_call: TRBJ2-1
clone_size: NA
cdr3_aa: CSVEMGVRAYNEQFF
cdr3_nt: TGCAGCGTTGAAATGGGCGTGAGGGCTTACAATGAGCAGTTCTTC

d_call: NA
v_call: TRBV5-4
j_call: TRBJ2-3
clone_size: NA
cdr3_aa: CASSSGQSSSTDTQYF
cdr3_nt: TGTGCCAGCAGCTCCGGACAGTCTAGTAGCACAGATACGCAGTATTTT

d_call: NA
v_call: TRBV4-3
j_call: TRBJ2-1
clone_size: NA
cdr3_aa: CASSQDWRVLGSEQFF
cdr3_nt: TGCGCCAGCAGCCAAGATTGGAGGGTTTTGGGAAGTGAGCAGTTCTTC

d_call: TRBD1
v_call: TRBV9
j_call: TRBJ2-5
clone_size: NA
cdr3_aa: CASSRGPEEAQYF
cdr3_nt: TGTGCCAGCAGTAGGGGGCCCGAAGAGGCCCAGTACTTC

d_call: TRBD1
v_call: TRBV13
j_call: TRBJ1-1
clone_size: NA
cdr3_aa: CASSWQGDTEAFF
cdr3_nt: TGTGCCAGCAGCTGGCAGGGGGACACTGAAGCTTTCTTT

d_call: TRBD2
v_call: TRBV4-3
j_call: TRBJ2-3
clone_size: NA
cdr3_aa: CASSQDMSSGGRDTQYF
cdr3_nt: TGCGCCAGCAGCCAAGATATGTCTAGCGGGGGGAGAGATACGCAGTATTTT

d_call: TRBD2
v_call: TRBV9
j_call: TRBJ2-7
clone_size: NA
cdr3_aa: CASSGGGNYYEQYF
cdr3_nt: TGTGCCAGCAGCGGGGGGGGGAATTACTACGAGCAGTACTTC

d_call: TRBD1
v_call: TRBV7-9
j_call: TRBJ2-1
clone_size: NA
cdr3_aa: CASSSGTGDNEQFF
cdr3_nt: TGTGCCAGCAGCTCCGGGACAGGGGACAATGAGCAGTTCTTC